A selection of T cell receptor beta chains follows, all from one sample in a study of identical twins. A single record per CDR3 protein comes from TCRdb applying MiXCR to the 5' RACE reads. The table includes a few hundred thousand distinct CDR3 sequences, more than 9% detected once. These records were also assigned to another study, of yellow fever vaccine responses in identical twins.

Material: PBMCs. These receptors originate from a woman between 18 and 30 years old in good health. Each CDR3 is given with its conserved first and last residue. Each record gives: CDR3 DNA, CDR3 protein, J gene, clone size, D gene, V gene. The D gene is left open where the match is weak. The size field is filled for only some rows; it gives once, few, many or a size class.

cdr3_nt: TGCGCCAGCAGCCCACGCAATATGAACACTGAAGCTTTCTTT; cdr3_aa: CASSPRNMNTEAFF; j_call: TRBJ1-1; clone_size: few; d_call: -; v_call: TRBV4-1
cdr3_nt: TGTGCCAGCTTGGCTAGCGGCCATGAGCAGTTCTTC; cdr3_aa: CASLASGHEQFF; j_call: TRBJ2-1; clone_size: many; d_call: TRBD2; v_call: TRBV28
cdr3_nt: TGTGTCAGCAGCCCACAAACCGACTCTAGCGGCCTGGTTTGGGGGGAGCTGTTTTTT; cdr3_aa: CVSSPQTDSSGLVWGELFF; j_call: TRBJ2-2; clone_size: few; d_call: TRBD2; v_call: TRBV9
cdr3_nt: TGTGCCAGCAGTTCCCTCGGACTAGCGGGAGGTGAGACCCAGTACTTC; cdr3_aa: CASSSLGLAGGETQYF; j_call: TRBJ2-5; clone_size: many; d_call: TRBD2; v_call: TRBV28
cdr3_nt: TGCGCCAGCAATCCGGGGACCGCTACCTACGAGCAGTACTTC; cdr3_aa: CASNPGTATYEQYF; j_call: TRBJ2-7; clone_size: few; d_call: -; v_call: TRBV10-2
cdr3_nt: TGTGCCAGCAGTGCCGGAGGCATAGTCGCTGAAGCTTTCTTT; cdr3_aa: CASSAGGIVAEAFF; j_call: TRBJ1-1; clone_size: few; d_call: -; v_call: TRBV25-1
cdr3_nt: TGTGCCAGCAGCTTTTGGGACGGAGGGGGCAATGAGCAGTTCTTC; cdr3_aa: CASSFWDGGGNEQFF; j_call: TRBJ2-1; clone_size: -; d_call: -; v_call: TRBV7-2
cdr3_nt: TGTGCCACCAGCTCCCGGACAGAGAACACTGAAGCTTTCTTT; cdr3_aa: CATSSRTENTEAFF; j_call: TRBJ1-1; clone_size: many; d_call: -; v_call: TRBV15
cdr3_nt: TGCAGTGCTAGAATCCTTGGGCGGAGTATCGATACCCAGTACTTC; cdr3_aa: CSARILGRSIDTQYF; j_call: TRBJ2-5; clone_size: -; d_call: -; v_call: TRBV20-1
cdr3_nt: TGTGCCAGCAGACACGACACCCTTTACAATGAGCAGTTCTTC; cdr3_aa: CASRHDTLYNEQFF; j_call: TRBJ2-1; clone_size: many; d_call: -; v_call: TRBV11-2
cdr3_nt: TGCGCCAGCAGCCAAGTTAAGGGGCAGGGGGCAACCAAAAACATTCAGTACTTC; cdr3_aa: CASSQVKGQGATKNIQYF; j_call: TRBJ2-4; clone_size: -; d_call: TRBD1; v_call: TRBV4-1
cdr3_nt: TGCGCCAGCAGCTTCGGGAGTGGCCCCTACGAGCAGTACTTC; cdr3_aa: CASSFGSGPYEQYF; j_call: TRBJ2-7; clone_size: few; d_call: -; v_call: TRBV5-1
cdr3_nt: TGCGCCAGCAGCGACATCTTGAGTCCGAAGCGGGAGGACTCCTACAATGAGCAGTTCTTC; cdr3_aa: CASSDILSPKREDSYNEQFF; j_call: TRBJ2-1; clone_size: many; d_call: TRBD2; v_call: TRBV5-1
cdr3_nt: TGTGCCAGCAGACCGTATAGCGGGGGGGCTCTGAATGAGCAGTTCTTC; cdr3_aa: CASRPYSGGALNEQFF; j_call: TRBJ2-1; clone_size: many; d_call: TRBD2; v_call: TRBV6-1
cdr3_nt: TGCAGCGTTGATTGGCGGGAGGGCCGCAATAATGAGCAGTTCTTC; cdr3_aa: CSVDWREGRNNEQFF; j_call: TRBJ2-1; clone_size: -; d_call: TRBD2; v_call: TRBV29-1
cdr3_nt: TGTGCCTGGAGTGTATACCCGTCCTACGAGCAGTACTTC; cdr3_aa: CAWSVYPSYEQYF; j_call: TRBJ2-7; clone_size: -; d_call: -; v_call: TRBV30
cdr3_nt: TGTGCCAGCAGCTCCCGAGACCATCCGGACTACGAGCAGTACTTC; cdr3_aa: CASSSRDHPDYEQYF; j_call: TRBJ2-7; clone_size: many; d_call: -; v_call: TRBV7-2
cdr3_nt: TGTGCCAGCAGCCAAGAGGGGGCAGGGAACTCCTACGAGCAGTACTTC; cdr3_aa: CASSQEGAGNSYEQYF; j_call: TRBJ2-7; clone_size: few; d_call: -; v_call: TRBV4-2
cdr3_nt: TGTGCCAGCTTAAAAAGACTAACAGATACGCAGTATTTT; cdr3_aa: CASLKRLTDTQYF; j_call: TRBJ2-3; clone_size: few; d_call: -; v_call: TRBV6-6
cdr3_nt: TGTGCCAGCAGCTTAGAGGCAGGACGGTTAGAGACCCAGTACTTC; cdr3_aa: CASSLEAGRLETQYF; j_call: TRBJ2-5; clone_size: many; d_call: -; v_call: TRBV11-2
cdr3_nt: TGCGCCAGCAGCCAAGAGCCGGGCACGGACACCGGGGAGCTGTTTTTT; cdr3_aa: CASSQEPGTDTGELFF; j_call: TRBJ2-2; clone_size: few; d_call: -; v_call: TRBV4-1
cdr3_nt: TGCAGTGCTAGCGAGACAGGGGTCTCCTACGAGCAGTACTTC; cdr3_aa: CSASETGVSYEQYF; j_call: TRBJ2-7; clone_size: few; d_call: TRBD1; v_call: TRBV20-1
cdr3_nt: TGTGCCAGTAGTATGGAAAGAGGGGGCTTGGAAAACATTCAGTACTTC; cdr3_aa: CASSMERGGLENIQYF; j_call: TRBJ2-4; clone_size: -; d_call: TRBD1; v_call: TRBV19
cdr3_nt: TGTGCCAGCAGCTCCGGGACACAGAACACTGAAGCTTTCTTT; cdr3_aa: CASSSGTQNTEAFF; j_call: TRBJ1-1; clone_size: many; d_call: -; v_call: TRBV7-8
cdr3_nt: TGTGCCAGCAACCCCAAAGGGGGGATTGGAGATACGCAGTATTTT; cdr3_aa: CASNPKGGIGDTQYF; j_call: TRBJ2-3; clone_size: many; d_call: -; v_call: TRBV6-1
cdr3_nt: TGCAGTGTTAAAGGATTAACCTACGAGCAGTACTTC; cdr3_aa: CSVKGLTYEQYF; j_call: TRBJ2-7; clone_size: few; d_call: -; v_call: TRBV20-1
cdr3_nt: TGTGCCAGCAGCTTAGTTGGGCTAGACCCCTTCAATGAGCAGTTCTTC; cdr3_aa: CASSLVGLDPFNEQFF; j_call: TRBJ2-1; clone_size: -; d_call: -; v_call: TRBV7-2
cdr3_nt: TGTGCCAGCAGCCGACAGGGAGAGACCCAGTACTTC; cdr3_aa: CASSRQGETQYF; j_call: TRBJ2-5; clone_size: -; d_call: TRBD1; v_call: TRBV3-1
cdr3_nt: TGTGCCAGCAGTGACTCGACGGCTAGCGCACAGGGCACAGATACGCAGTATTTT; cdr3_aa: CASSDSTASAQGTDTQYF; j_call: TRBJ2-3; clone_size: few; d_call: -; v_call: TRBV6-4
cdr3_nt: TGCAGCGTTGAAGGGGCGGAAGAGACCCAGTACTTC; cdr3_aa: CSVEGAEETQYF; j_call: TRBJ2-5; clone_size: few; d_call: -; v_call: TRBV29-1
cdr3_nt: TGCAGTGCTAGTTTGGGGGAGGGCAAGACAGATACGCAGTATTTT; cdr3_aa: CSASLGEGKTDTQYF; j_call: TRBJ2-3; clone_size: -; d_call: TRBD2; v_call: TRBV20-1
cdr3_nt: TGCGCCAGCAGCTTGATGTGGGGTGACACTGAAGCTTTCTTT; cdr3_aa: CASSLMWGDTEAFF; j_call: TRBJ1-1; clone_size: many; d_call: -; v_call: TRBV5-1
cdr3_nt: TGCGCCAGCAGCTTGGTTAGCGGGAGCGGCACAGATACGCAGTATTTT; cdr3_aa: CASSLVSGSGTDTQYF; j_call: TRBJ2-3; clone_size: -; d_call: TRBD2; v_call: TRBV5-1
cdr3_nt: TGCGCCAGCGAATCGACAGGGGGCGCAGCCGGGGAGCTGTTTTTT; cdr3_aa: CASESTGGAAGELFF; j_call: TRBJ2-2; clone_size: -; d_call: TRBD1; v_call: TRBV5-1
cdr3_nt: TGTGCCAGCAGCTTAACTGGGACAGGTGAAAAACTGTTTTTT; cdr3_aa: CASSLTGTGEKLFF; j_call: TRBJ1-4; clone_size: -; d_call: TRBD1; v_call: TRBV7-9
cdr3_nt: TGTGCCAGCAGCCCATACAGGGGAGAGACCCAGTACTTC; cdr3_aa: CASSPYRGETQYF; j_call: TRBJ2-5; clone_size: -; d_call: TRBD1; v_call: TRBV7-2
cdr3_nt: TGTGCCAGCAGTAAAACTAATATAGCGGGGGCCGACTCGGGGCAGTTCTTC; cdr3_aa: CASSKTNIAGADSGQFF; j_call: TRBJ2-1; clone_size: few; d_call: TRBD2; v_call: TRBV3-1
cdr3_nt: TGTGCCACCAGTGACGGTCTATCGGCCCAGCATTTT; cdr3_aa: CATSDGLSAQHF; j_call: TRBJ1-5; clone_size: -; d_call: -; v_call: TRBV24-1
cdr3_nt: TGCAGTAGTCGGGAGGGCCGTGGCACCGGGGAGCTGTTTTTT; cdr3_aa: CSSREGRGTGELFF; j_call: TRBJ2-2; clone_size: few; d_call: TRBD2; v_call: TRBV20-1
cdr3_nt: TGTGCCAGCAGCCAAGTGAGGTGGGAGCAGTACTTC; cdr3_aa: CASSQVRWEQYF; j_call: TRBJ2-7; clone_size: many; d_call: -; v_call: TRBV14
cdr3_nt: TGCAGCGTTACGGTACCCGGGGAGTATTTT; cdr3_aa: CSVTVPGEYF; j_call: TRBJ2-3; clone_size: few; d_call: -; v_call: TRBV29-1
cdr3_nt: TGTGCCAGCAGCCGGGGGCGTAGCGGGAGTGGCACCGGGGAGCTGTTTTTT; cdr3_aa: CASSRGRSGSGTGELFF; j_call: TRBJ2-2; clone_size: -; d_call: TRBD2; v_call: TRBV7-2
cdr3_nt: TGTGCCAGCAGTTTATATGGGGGGGCACCGAACAATGAGCAGTTCTTC; cdr3_aa: CASSLYGGAPNNEQFF; j_call: TRBJ2-1; clone_size: once; d_call: -; v_call: TRBV28
cdr3_nt: TGTGCCAGCAGTTTAGGAGTACCTCAAGAGACCCAGTACTTC; cdr3_aa: CASSLGVPQETQYF; j_call: TRBJ2-5; clone_size: many; d_call: -; v_call: TRBV28
cdr3_nt: TGTGCCAGCAGCTTCGGGCTCCACGAGCAGTACTTC; cdr3_aa: CASSFGLHEQYF; j_call: TRBJ2-7; clone_size: once; d_call: -; v_call: TRBV11-2
cdr3_nt: TGTGCCAGCAGTTACTCCCTCTCTGGGGCCAACGTCCTGACTTTC; cdr3_aa: CASSYSLSGANVLTF; j_call: TRBJ2-6; clone_size: many; d_call: -; v_call: TRBV6-2/TRBV6-3
cdr3_nt: TGTGCCAGCAGACCCGGACAGGGGGGAAATCAGCCCCAGCATTTT; cdr3_aa: CASRPGQGGNQPQHF; j_call: TRBJ1-5; clone_size: -; d_call: TRBD1; v_call: TRBV6-1
cdr3_nt: TGTGCCAGCAGCAAAACGGGGGGCCAAGAGACCCAGTACTTC; cdr3_aa: CASSKTGGQETQYF; j_call: TRBJ2-5; clone_size: -; d_call: TRBD2; v_call: TRBV7-9
cdr3_nt: TGTGCCAGCAGCGAGTCGGTGGGCAGGAAAGGTGGCTACACCTTC; cdr3_aa: CASSESVGRKGGYTF; j_call: TRBJ1-2; clone_size: few; d_call: -; v_call: TRBV7-2
cdr3_nt: TGCAGGGCTAGATCTCCTAGCGGATTTTACAATGAGCAGTTCTTC; cdr3_aa: CRARSPSGFYNEQFF; j_call: TRBJ2-1; clone_size: many; d_call: TRBD2; v_call: TRBV20-1
cdr3_nt: TGTGCCAGCAGCTTAGTTTTAGCGGGGCCTTACAATGAGCAGTTCTTC; cdr3_aa: CASSLVLAGPYNEQFF; j_call: TRBJ2-1; clone_size: -; d_call: TRBD2; v_call: TRBV7-2
cdr3_nt: TGTGCCAGCTCACCTCCTCGGGCCTCGGCGGGACAAGAGACCCAGTACTTC; cdr3_aa: CASSPPRASAGQETQYF; j_call: TRBJ2-5; clone_size: -; d_call: -; v_call: TRBV18